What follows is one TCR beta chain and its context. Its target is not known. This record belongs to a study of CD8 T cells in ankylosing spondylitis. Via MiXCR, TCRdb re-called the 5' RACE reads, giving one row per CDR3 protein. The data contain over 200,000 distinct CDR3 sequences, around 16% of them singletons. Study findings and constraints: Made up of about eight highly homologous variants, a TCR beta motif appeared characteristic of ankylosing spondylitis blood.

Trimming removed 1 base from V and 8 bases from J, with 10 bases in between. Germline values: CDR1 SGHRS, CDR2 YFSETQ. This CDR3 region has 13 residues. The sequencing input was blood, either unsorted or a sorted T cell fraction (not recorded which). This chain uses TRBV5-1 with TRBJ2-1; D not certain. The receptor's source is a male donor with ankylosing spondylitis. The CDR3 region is CASSLNLVDEQFF. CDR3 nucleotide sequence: TGCGCCAGCAGCTTGAATCTAGTTGATGAGCAGTTCTTC.